This T cell receptor (beta chain) was recorded in a study of blood T cells in healthy people across ages. Total RNA was extracted at no less than 6 micrograms per sample. This CDR3 contains 14 residues. The germline V and J ends were trimmed by 0 bases and 9 bases, with 12 bases remaining between them. CDR1 is DFQATT and CDR2 is SNEGSKA in the germline V gene (reference sequence). Next came a second PCR, run for about 6 to 11 cycles, which used a sample-barcoded 5' primer along with a J-beta primer mix. Unique molecular identifiers of 12 random nucleotides labeled each cDNA. TCRdb reanalysed the 5' RACE reads using MiXCR and keeps one entry per CDR3 protein. The repertoire holds hundreds of thousands of distinct CDR3 sequences, with approximately 25% as singletons. The same specimen was also included in a second study, on T cells of mothers and their children.

The chain combines TRBV20-1 with TRBJ1-6; D is uncertain. Sequencing used blood. This receptor was identified in a boy aged 5-17 years in good health. The CDR3 spells CSARDRNGPSPLHF. DNA of the CDR3: TGCAGTGCTAGAGATCGGAACGGGCCTTCACCCCTCCACTTT.